Shown below are 16 T cell receptor beta chains from a single sample sequenced in a study of cytomegalovirus exposure and HLA in healthy donors. The PCR contained 60 Vbeta and 13 Jbeta primers. TCRdb keeps only in-frame clones here, not all; method: immunoSEQ multiplex PCR. There are tens of thousands of clones in the sample; 81% occur only once, and about 1.2% lies in the top ten. Specimen: PBMCs. These TCRs come from a girl aged 2-15 years in good health and CMV-seropositive.

The genes are TRBV5-1 and TRBJ2-1, with D perhaps matching TRBD1 (6 bases). CDR1 SGHRS and CDR2 YFSETQ come from the germline V gene. The CDR3 sequence is 11 residues long. Trimming removed 5 bases at V and 10 bases at J, with 10 bases between. CDR3: CASRGAVEQFF. The DNA of the CDR3 is TGCGCCAGCAGGGGGGCGGTGGAGCAGTTCTTC.

The rearrangement joins TRBV28 to TRBJ1-1, with D perhaps TRBD1 (6 bases). Germline CDR1 reads MDHEN; CDR2 reads SYDVKM. The V end was cut by 5 bases, the J end by 0 bases, with 13 bases between. The CDR3 is 15 residues long. The CDR3 spells CASSAYRALNTEAFF. CDR3 DNA sequence: TGTGCCAGCAGTGCATACAGGGCCCTGAACACTGAAGCTTTCTTT. Together with reference TRBV28 and TRBJ1-1, the CDR3 gives the full variable domain: DVKVTQSSRYLVKRTGEKVFLECVQDMDHENMFWYRQDPGLGLRLIYFSYDVKMKEKGDIPEGYSVSREKKERFSLILESASTNQTSMYLCASSAYRALNTEAFFGQGTRLTVV.

V is TRBV6-5 and J is TRBJ1-2; TRBD1 is a possible D gene (5 bases). CDR1 MNHEY and CDR2 SVGAGI come from the germline V gene. CDR3 size: 11 residues. Trimming took off 7 bases at V and 7 bases at J, with 10 bases between the two ends. CDR3 bases: TGTGCCAGCACCCAGGGTTCTGGCTACACCTTC. It specifies CASTQGSGYTF.

This clone was seen a few times. The V call is TRBV2, the J call TRBJ1-4; no reliable D call. The CDR3 loop spans 14 amino acids. V gave up 7 bases and J gave up 7 bases, with 16 bases separating them. The germline V gene encodes CDR1 SNHLY and CDR2 FYNNEI. The CDR3 coding sequence is TGTGCCAGCACGCCCAGCGGGCCTTTTGAAAAACTGTTTTTT. Its protein is CASTPSGPFEKLFF. Drawing the rest from reference TRBV2 and TRBJ1-4, the complete variable domain is EPEVTQTPSHQVTQMGQEVILRCVPISNHLYFYWYRQILGQKVEFLVSFYNNEISEKSEIFDDQFSVERPDGSNFTLKIRSTKLEDSAMYFCASTPSGPFEKLFFGSGTQLSVL.

V gene TRBV5-1 combines with J gene TRBJ1-4; TRBD1 is a possible D gene (5 bases). Looked up from germline, CDR1 is SGHRS and CDR2 is YFSETQ. The CDR3 extends over 14 amino acids. The V gene lost 5 bases and the J gene lost 1 base, with 9 bases spanning the gap. CDR3 region: CASRTGGTNEKLFF. As DNA, the CDR3 is TGCGCCAGCAGGACGGGGGGAACTAATGAAAAACTGTTTTTT.

This clone was recorded only once. The chain joins TRBV11-2 to TRBJ2-3; 7 nucleotides align to TRBD2. This CDR3 has 15 residues. Per germline, CDR1 SGHAT and CDR2 FQNNGV. Germline trimming cut 1 base from V and 4 bases from J; bases unmatched to any gene: 5. CDR3 in DNA: TGTGCCAGCAGCTTAGCTAGGACTAGTTCAGATACGCAGTATTTT. The encoded protein is CASSLARTSSDTQYF.

This clone was observed once. The rearrangement links TRBV19 to TRBJ2-6, with D possibly being TRBD1 (5 bases). V dropped 2 bases and J dropped 0 bases, with 11 bases sitting between them. In germline, CDR1 is LNHDA, CDR2 SQIVND (reference sequence). The CDR3 contains 17 residues. CDR3 loop: CASSIWKDNSGANVLTF. The CDR3 DNA sequence: TGTGCCAGTAGTATATGGAAGGACAACTCTGGGGCCAACGTCCTGACTTTC.

DNA of the CDR3: TGTGCCTGGAGGCGGGGCGGGAACACTGAAGCTTTCTTT. Its translation is CAWRRGGNTEAFF. J is TRBJ1-1 and V is TRBV30; weak D call: TRBD1 (5 bases). The CDR3 is made up of 13 amino acids. V dropped 3 bases and J dropped 1 base, with 9 bases sitting between them. Germline-derived CDR1 and CDR2 are GTSNPN and SVGIG (reference sequence).

This clone was recorded only once. The chain employs TRBV18 and TRBJ2-7, with D possibly being TRBD1 (6 bases). The CDR3 covers 15 residues. Deletions cut 2 bases from V and 0 bases from J, with 11 bases between. Germline loops: CDR1 KGHSH, CDR2 LQKENI. The CDR3 DNA follows: TGTGCCAGCTCACCAGACAGGTCCCCCTCCTACGAGCAGTACTTC. The encoded protein is CASSPDRSPSYEQYF.

As DNA, the CDR3 is TGTGCCAGCAGTGCGAGACCAGGCTCTGGAAACACCATATATTTT. Translating it yields CASSARPGSGNTIYF. The chain employs TRBV6-6 and TRBJ1-3; D is undetermined. This CDR3 comprises 15 residues. Deletions cut 5 bases from V and 0 bases from J, with 11 bases between. CDR1 and CDR2 from the germline V gene are MNHNY and SVGAGI (reference sequence).

The J gene is TRBJ1-4, the V gene TRBV11-2; D may be TRBD1 (6 bases). Germline CDR1 SGHAT, CDR2 FQNNGV. CDR3 length equals 14 residues. Trimming stripped 5 bases from V and 7 bases from J, with 14 bases between. Here the CDR3 reads CASSRGGASEKLFF. In DNA, the CDR3 is TGTGCCAGCAGCCGAGGGGGAGCTAGTGAAAAACTGTTTTTT.

This clone was seen only once. The chain employs TRBV2 and TRBJ1-5, with 8 bases lining up with TRBD1. There are 13 residues in the CDR3. Per the germline V gene, CDR1 is SNHLY and CDR2 is FYNNEI. Trimming at V came to 7 bases and at J to 5 bases, leaving 4 bases not matched to a gene. The CDR3 loop is CASTSTGDQPQHF. The CDR3 bases are TGTGCCAGCACTTCGACAGGGGATCAGCCCCAGCATTTT.

The CDR3: CASSKKLTGVEAFF. The CDR3 coding sequence is TGTGCCAGCAGCAAGAAACTAACAGGGGTTGAAGCTTTCTTT. This chain joins TRBV14 and TRBJ1-1; 7 nucleotides line up with TRBD1. CDR3 size: 14 residues. Looked up from germline, CDR1 is SGHDN and CDR2 is FVKESK. V gave up 5 bases and J gave up 7 bases; unmatched junction bases: 10. Full variable domain (rest looked up from reference TRBV14 and TRBJ1-1): EAGVTQFPSHSVIEKGQTVTLRCDPISGHDNLYWYRRVMGKEIKFLLHFVKESKQDESGMPNNRFLAERTGGTYSTLKVQPAELEDSGVYFCASSKKLTGVEAFFGQGTRLTVV.

The V and J genes are TRBV29-1 and TRBJ1-2; a weak D match, TRBD1 (6 bases). Trimming shortened V by 3 bases and J by 5 bases, and 10 bases separated the two germline ends. In germline, CDR1 is SQVTM, CDR2 ANQGSEA. The CDR3 covers 12 residues. CDR3 sequence reads: CSVDRGGYGYTF. For the CDR3, the DNA is TGCAGCGTTGACAGGGGAGGGTATGGCTACACCTTC.

The chain uses TRBV9 and TRBJ2-1; 9 positions agree with TRBD2. The CDR3 totals 19 residues. The V and J ends lost 0 bases and 2 bases, in that order; junction bases with no gene match: 12. Germline V lookup: CDR1 SGDLS, CDR2 YYNGEE. Here the CDR3 reads CASSVVPTSSGMAYNEQFF. The CDR3 nucleotides are TGTGCCAGCAGCGTAGTACCCACTTCTAGCGGGATGGCCTACAATGAGCAGTTCTTC. The entire variable domain, with the rest obtained from reference TRBV9 and TRBJ2-1, is as follows: DSGVTQTPKHLITATGQRVTLRCSPRSGDLSVYWYQQSLDQGLQFLIQYYNGEERAKGNILERFSAQQFPDLHSELNLSSLELGDSALYFCASSVVPTSSGMAYNEQFFGPGTRLTVL.

The chain combines TRBV25-1 with TRBJ1-2; 8 positions match TRBD1. Unmatched junction bases numbered 3, after V lost 3 bases and J lost 3 bases. Germline CDR1 reads MGHDK; CDR2 reads SYGVNS. This CDR3 spans 14 amino acids. Here the CDR3 DNA reads TGTGCCAGCAGTGAGTTACAGGGGGACTATGGCTACACCTTC. Its translation is CASSELQGDYGYTF.